This T cell receptor (beta chain) was found in a study of blood T cell repertoires in COVID-19. About the study: Samples came from the United States, Italy and Spain, spanning acute and convalescent COVID-19. PBMCs, B-cell-depleted T cells, or T cells provided the cDNA or gDNA that made up the material.

The CDR3 length is 18 residues. Losses at the gene ends were 8 bases for V and 0 bases for J; bases not matched to a gene: 10. In germline, CDR1 is SNHLY, CDR2 FYNNEI. Source study methods: Reference gene primer amplification in the assay estimated nucleated cell counts. Clones were read by immunoSEQ multiplex PCR, and TCRdb kept only the in-frame ones, dropping some. The V and J calls and clone size come from that table; D and trimming were worked out from the DNA. The table includes fewer than 200,000 clones, 82% detected once. The sample comprised peripheral blood. The chain has TRBV2 and TRBJ2-1; 13 nucleotides line up with TRBD2. This TCR was recovered from a woman between 70 and 85 years old with acute or convalescent COVID-19. The CDR3 nucleotides read TGTGCCAGCCGATCGAGGACTAGCGGGAGCAGCTCCTACAATGAGCAGTTCTTC. As protein: CASRSRTSGSSSYNEQFF.